These 22 T cell receptor beta chains share one sample of origin, sequenced in a study of T cells in Graves' hyperthyroidism and ophthalmopathy (dated by TCRdb to 2018 to 2020). Preparation of the library involved multiplex PCR. The sequencing machine was an Illumina HiSeq 2000. TCR beta CDR3 regions were amplified from RNA transcripts. A first-round RT-PCR of the TCR CDR3 used the HTBI primer set with the Qiagen OneStep RT-PCR kit. TCRdb reran the public reads through fastp at Q25 and MiXCR, keeping productive beta chains. Each entry is one CDR3 protein sequence, shown with its most common DNA and genes. This sample lists almost 500,000 distinct CDR3 sequences; under 25% were detected once. The top ten hold under 55% of the sample. Sequencing used blood. All receptors come from a woman in her 70s with Graves' ophthalmopathy.

This clonotype was seen repeatedly, ten times or more. The chain is built from TRBV28 and TRBJ1-3; D ambiguous. The V end was cut by 7 bases, the J end by 0 bases, with 13 bases between. Germline V gene sequence: CDR1 MDHEN, CDR2 SYDVKM. The CDR3 is made up of 15 amino acids. Written as DNA, the CDR3 is TGTGCCAGCACGGGCGCGTCGTTCTCTGGAAACACCATATATTTT. Protein product: CASTGASFSGNTIYF.

This clonotype has a handful of counts. The chain recombines TRBV20-1 with TRBJ2-7, with TRBD2 identical over 8 bases. The ends lost 3 bases at V and 6 bases at J; junction bases unmatched: 10. From germline, CDR1 is DFQATT and CDR2 SNEGSKA (reference sequence). The CDR3 totals 14 residues. The CDR3, as DNA: TGCAGTGCTAGTAACCCGGGACTAGTTTCCGAGCAGTACTTC. As protein: CSASNPGLVSEQYF.

CDR3 residues: CASSIEKTSSYNEQFF. The CDR3 DNA reads TGTGCCAGTAGTATAGAAAAGACTAGCTCCTACAATGAGCAGTTCTTC. The rearrangement uses TRBV19 and TRBJ2-1, with a weak D call TRBD2 (6 bases). The germline CDR1 and CDR2 sequences are LNHDA and SQIVND (reference sequence). CDR3 length: 16 residues. Trimming left V 0 bases short and J 0 bases short, with 9 bases between.

This rearrangement joins TRBV20-1 to TRBJ2-3; D possibly corresponds to TRBD1 (6 bases). Trimming stripped 7 bases from V and 5 bases from J, with 10 bases between. This CDR3 is built from 11 residues. Germline V gene sequence: CDR1 DFQATT, CDR2 SNEGSKA (reference sequence). DNA of the CDR3: TGCAGTGTAAGGGGGATAGATACGCAGTATTTT. Translation gives CSVRGIDTQYF.

The genes are TRBV5-1 and TRBJ2-1; no reliable D call. This CDR3 has 13 amino acids. CDR1 SGHRS and CDR2 YFSETQ come from the germline V gene. The V end lost 3 bases, the J end lost 2 bases, and 6 bases lay between the germline ends. In nucleotides, the CDR3 is TGCGCCAGCAGCTCCTCTACCTACAATGAGCAGTTCTTC. Residues: CASSSSTYNEQFF.

The chain couples TRBV6-1 to TRBJ1-1, with no clear D. Germline assignment: CDR1 MNHNS and CDR2 SASEGT. Deletions cut 7 bases from V and 7 bases from J, with 10 bases between. CDR3 size: 11 residues. The CDR3 protein is CASTRTFEAFF. The CDR3 DNA sequence: TGTGCCAGCACTCGGACCTTTGAAGCTTTCTTT.

This sequence joins TRBV7-9 and TRBJ2-5; weak D call: TRBD1 (6 bases). In germline, CDR1 is SEHNR, CDR2 FQNEAQ (reference sequence). This CDR3 is 13 amino acids long. V shed 5 bases and J shed 2 bases, with 9 bases lying between them. CDR3 nucleotides: TGTGCCAGCAGCCGGACAGAACAAGAGACCCAGTACTTC. It is translated as CASSRTEQETQYF.

This clonotype was picked up a small number of times. This sequence joins TRBV6-1 and TRBJ2-7; 7 positions agree with TRBD2. The J segment lost 8 bases and the V segment lost 2 bases, leaving 9 bases of the junction unmatched. The CDR3 spans 14 residues. Looked up from germline, CDR1 is MNHNS and CDR2 is SASEGT. This CDR3 reads CASSETGGFLKQYF. The CDR3 coding sequence is TGTGCCAGCAGTGAAACGGGAGGCTTTCTGAAGCAGTACTTC.

This clonotype showed up many times. The genes are TRBV6-2 or TRBV6-3 and TRBJ1-1; 7 nucleotides line up with TRBD1. This CDR3 region has 16 residues. Germline values: CDR1 MNHEY, CDR2 SVGEGT. J lost 0 bases, V lost 2 bases, and 6 bases had no gene match. For the CDR3, the DNA is TGTGCCAGCAGTTACGATCTGGGACAGCTGAACACTGAAGCTTTCTTT. It translates to CASSYDLGQLNTEAFF.

The chain has TRBV11-2 and TRBJ1-5; D perhaps matches TRBD1 (5 bases). There are 16 residues in the CDR3. The germline CDR1 and CDR2 sequences are SGHAT and FQNNGV. The V end was cut by 3 bases, the J end by 5 bases, with 17 bases between. The CDR3 reads CASSFRTPGRDQPQHF. CDR3 in DNA: TGTGCCAGCAGCTTCCGGACCCCGGGGCGGGATCAGCCCCAGCATTTT.

The rearrangement links TRBV5-1 to TRBJ2-7; D may be TRBD1 (6 bases). This CDR3 spans 14 amino acids. CDR1 is SGHRS, CDR2 YFSETQ, per germline. The germline V and J ends were trimmed by 4 bases and 2 bases, with 13 bases remaining between them. This chain's CDR3 is CASSVLTGTYEQYF. CDR3 DNA sequence: TGCGCCAGCAGCGTGCTGACAGGAACCTACGAGCAGTACTTC.

This clonotype was seen ten or more times. The V and J genes are TRBV5-1 and TRBJ1-2, with 9 bases lining up with TRBD1. J lost 8 bases, V lost 4 bases, and 6 bases had no gene match. Germline loops: CDR1 SGHRS, CDR2 YFSETQ. The CDR3 extends over 13 amino acids. CDR3 in amino acids: CASSPGQGKGYTF. Here the CDR3 DNA reads TGCGCCAGCAGCCCTGGACAGGGGAAAGGCTACACCTTC.

This sequence joins TRBV20-1 and TRBJ2-3; D is possibly TRBD2 (6 bases). This CDR3 has 13 residues. The germline V gene encodes CDR1 DFQATT and CDR2 SNEGSKA (reference sequence). V was clipped by 2 bases and J by 8 bases, with 14 bases between them. The CDR3 coding sequence is TGCAGTGCTAGACAAACTAGCATTGGTACGCAGTATTTT. The encoded protein is CSARQTSIGTQYF.

To note about this clonotype: One end of the junction varies from germline; a read error may be responsible. The chain couples TRBV28 to TRBJ1-4; D not certain. CDR1 and CDR2 from the germline V gene are MDHEN and SYDVKM. The CDR3 runs to 11 residues. The CDR3 spells CASSPNGKLFF. Here the CDR3 DNA reads TGTGCCAGCAGTCCGAATGGAAAACTGTTTTTT.

This clonotype occurred many times. The genes are TRBV2 and TRBJ2-5; 9 nucleotides align to TRBD1. The CDR3 sequence is 15 residues long. V trimming: 6 bases; J trimming: 4 bases; junction bases outside the gene matches: 9. In germline, CDR1 is SNHLY, CDR2 FYNNEI. The CDR3 DNA reads TGTGCCAGCAGGGCTTCCGGGACAGGGTCAGAGACCCAGTACTTC. Translating it yields CASRASGTGSETQYF.

The J gene is TRBJ1-2, the V gene TRBV2, with D possibly TRBD1 on 6 matching bases. The germline V gene encodes CDR1 SNHLY and CDR2 FYNNEI. The CDR3 has 14 residues. The V end was cut by 4 bases, the J end by 2 bases, with 11 bases between. The CDR3 coding sequence is TGTGCCAGCAGTGGGACAGTGATAAACTATGGCTACACCTTC. It encodes CASSGTVINYGYTF.

This rearrangement joins TRBV6-5 to TRBJ2-1, with 7 bases aligning to TRBD2. The CDR3 has 16 amino acids. The V and J ends lost 0 bases and 2 bases, in that order; junction bases with no gene match: 4. Germline values: CDR1 MNHEY, CDR2 SVGAGI. The CDR3 DNA reads as TGTGCCAGCAGTTACTCCGTCCTAGCGGCCTACAATGAGCAGTTCTTC. It is translated as CASSYSVLAAYNEQFF.

This clonotype was detected many times. V usage is TRBV2 and J usage is TRBJ1-5; D is possibly TRBD1 (6 bases). This CDR3 comprises 13 residues. V gave up 6 bases and J gave up 10 bases, with 16 bases separating them. CDR1 and CDR2 from the germline V gene are SNHLY and FYNNEI. This CDR3 reads CASSRDKGGPQHF. CDR3 in DNA: TGTGCCAGCAGCAGGGATAAGGGGGGCCCCCAGCATTTT.

J is TRBJ2-3 and V is TRBV6-2 or TRBV6-3; 8 bases are shared with TRBD2. With 0 bases clipped from V and 5 bases from J, the junction kept 4 bases outside the gene matches. The CDR3 is made up of 15 amino acids. Germline V CDR1 and CDR2: MNHEY, SVGEGT. The CDR3 coding sequence is TGTGCCAGCAGTTACTCAGCGGGAGAGATAGATACGCAGTATTTT. This encodes CASSYSAGEIDTQYF.

This clonotype was observed a handful of times. V usage is TRBV12-5 and J usage is TRBJ1-6; D possibly corresponds to TRBD1 (6 bases). Trimming shortened V by 6 bases and J by 7 bases, and 10 bases separated the two germline ends. CDR1 and CDR2 (germline): LGHNT, FRNRAP. CDR3 length equals 13 residues. The CDR3 reads CASGPQGNSPLHF. Here the CDR3 DNA reads TGTGCTAGTGGCCCCCAGGGGAATTCACCCCTCCACTTT.

The V gene is TRBV30, the J gene TRBJ2-5; D is possibly TRBD2 (5 bases). The CDR3 contains 14 residues. The germline V gene encodes CDR1 GTSNPN and CDR2 SVGIG (reference sequence). With 0 bases removed from V and 5 bases from J, the gap between germline ends came to 13 bases. CDR3 protein: CAWSVKGSRETQYF. CDR3 coding DNA: TGTGCCTGGAGTGTAAAAGGGAGCCGGGAGACCCAGTACTTC.

This clonotype was recorded many times. The chain couples TRBV28 to TRBJ1-5; D gene uncertain. CDR1 MDHEN and CDR2 SYDVKM come from the germline V gene. Trimming shortened V by 6 bases and J by 7 bases, and 13 bases separated the two germline ends. CDR3 length: 13 amino acids. In DNA form, the CDR3 reads TGTGCCAGCAGGGCCCCTGAGGGACAGCCCCAGCATTTT. Encoded protein: CASRAPEGQPQHF.